The 18 T cell receptor beta chains listed next were all sequenced from one sample in a study of OX40 agonist ivuxolimab in advanced cancers. Libraries were prepared by immunoSEQ multiplex PCR; TCRdb keeps only in-frame clonotypes and omits some of them. The table has tens of thousands of clones, approximately 84% seen once; the top ten hold around 2.7%. This sample comprised CD4+ or CD8+ T cells sorted from blood, obtained in a trial of the OX40 agonist ivuxolimab. The origin of the receptors is an adult with an advanced solid tumor such as melanoma, head and neck, liver or kidney cancer.

The rearrangement links TRBV29-1 to TRBJ1-5, with 7 nucleotides matching TRBD1. After removal of 5 bases from V and 5 bases from J, the junction contained 6 bases not matched to a gene. CDR1 and CDR2 (germline): SQVTM, ANQGSEA. This CDR3 is 13 amino acids long. The DNA of the CDR3 is TGCAGCGTTCAGGGGGTGAGAGATCAGCCCCAGCATTTT. Protein product: CSVQGVRDQPQHF. Looking up the rest from reference TRBV29-1 and TRBJ1-5 gives the full variable domain: SAVISQKPSRDICQRGTSLTIQCQVDSQVTMMFWYRQQPGQSLTLIATANQGSEATYESGFVIDKFPISRPNLTFSTLTVSNMSPEDSSIYLCSVQGVRDQPQHFGDGTRLSIL.

The chain recombines TRBV7-9 with TRBJ1-5; a possible D gene is TRBD1 (5 bases). This CDR3 is 13 amino acids long. V was pared by 1 base and J by 5 bases, with 6 bases between. Germline V gives CDR1 SEHNR, CDR2 FQNEAQ (reference sequence). The CDR3 bases are TGTGCCAGCAGCTTAGGACAGCATCAGCCCCAGCATTTT. The encoded protein is CASSLGQHQPQHF.

This chain connects TRBV5-1 to TRBJ1-4; D is unclear. The CDR3 consists of 15 residues. Germline loops: CDR1 SGHRS, CDR2 YFSETQ. V was trimmed by 4 bases and J by 8 bases, leaving 18 bases between them. The CDR3 DNA reads as TGCGCCAGCAGCGTGTGGGCCCGGGAAAGCGAAAAACTGTTTTTT. As protein: CASSVWARESEKLFF.

The chain links TRBV19 to TRBJ2-1, with D perhaps given as TRBD1 or TRBD2 (6 bases each). This CDR3 has 11 residues. The germline V gene encodes CDR1 LNHDA and CDR2 SQIVND (reference sequence). CDR3 region: CVVGGRDEQFF. As DNA, the CDR3 is TGTGTCGTGGGGGGCCGGGATGAGCAGTTCTTC.

CDR3 amino acids: CASSNIILLGMNTEAFF. The CDR3 DNA is TGTGCCAGTAGTAATATAATTTTATTGGGGATGAACACTGAAGCTTTCTTT. V and J are TRBV19 and TRBJ1-1; D is uncertain. The germline CDR1 and CDR2 sequences are LNHDA and SQIVND (reference sequence). The CDR3 is 17 amino acids. Trimming took off 4 bases at V and 0 bases at J, with 18 bases between the two ends.

This chain connects TRBV28 to TRBJ1-2, with TRBD1 identical over 10 bases. V shed 5 bases, J shed 6 bases, and the junction held 3 bases outside the gene matches. Germline CDR1 is MDHEN and CDR2 is SYDVKM. The CDR3 extends over 13 amino acids. Here the CDR3 reads CASSLTGGDGYTF. As DNA, the CDR3 is TGTGCCAGCAGTCTGACAGGGGGCGATGGCTACACCTTC.

The chain uses TRBV29-1 and TRBJ2-2; D is uncertain. Trimming removed 1 base at V and 7 bases at J, with 10 bases between. In germline, CDR1 is SQVTM, CDR2 ANQGSEA. This CDR3 contains 13 residues. The DNA for the CDR3 is TGCAGCGTTGAAGGTAGTCTCGGCGGGGAGCTGTTTTTT. It translates to CSVEGSLGGELFF.

The chain links TRBV19 to TRBJ1-4; D gene ambiguous. CDR1 and CDR2 from the germline V gene are LNHDA and SQIVND (reference sequence). V lost 7 bases and J lost 5, with 8 bases in between. There are 12 residues in the CDR3. The CDR3 DNA reads TGTGCCAGTACCCAACTAAATGAAAAACTGTTTTTT. It specifies CASTQLNEKLFF. The whole variable domain, remainder taken from reference TRBV19 and TRBJ1-4, is DGGITQSPKYLFRKEGQNVTLSCEQNLNHDAMYWYRQDPGQGLRLIYYSQIVNDFQKGDIAEGYSVSREKKESFPLTVTSAQKNPTAFYLCASTQLNEKLFFGSGTQLSVL.

The chain joins TRBV2 to TRBJ2-6; a possible D gene is TRBD2 (6 bases). Between the trimmed V and J ends, which lost 2 bases and 0 bases, there was a span of 14 bases. The CDR3 is made up of 18 amino acids. Germline V gene sequence: CDR1 SNHLY, CDR2 FYNNEI. The CDR3 spells CASSERGTGSSGANVLTF. DNA for the CDR3: TGTGCCAGCAGTGAACGGGGGACTGGTAGCTCTGGGGCCAACGTCCTGACTTTC.

The chain combines TRBV7-2 with TRBJ2-7, with TRBD1 matching over 7 bases. CDR1 and CDR2 from the germline V gene are SGHTA and FQGNSA. V dropped 5 bases and J dropped 0; count of bases not matched to a gene: 7. This CDR3 is built from 15 residues. The DNA for the CDR3 is TGTGCCAGCAGCCCAGGGGGACAGTCCTCCTACGAGCAGTACTTC. This translates into CASSPGGQSSYEQYF.

The chain links TRBV2 to TRBJ2-5; 7 bases align to TRBD1. The CDR3 consists of 14 residues. V lost 4 bases, J lost 4 bases, and 6 bases stayed unmatched. Germline CDR1 reads SNHLY; CDR2 reads FYNNEI. The DNA for the CDR3 is TGTGCCAGCAGTGCTCTGACAGGGTTAGAGACCCAGTACTTC. Protein product: CASSALTGLETQYF.

CDR3 DNA sequence: TGCGCCAGCAGCTTGGCTGGCCGCACAGATACGCAGTATTTT. It is translated as CASSLAGRTDTQYF. The V call is TRBV5-1, the J call TRBJ2-3; no clear D gene. CDR1 SGHRS and CDR2 YFSETQ come from the germline V gene. The length of the CDR3 is 14 residues. Trimming stripped 0 bases from V and 1 base from J, with 6 bases between. The variable domain in full, with the rest retrieved from reference TRBV5-1 and TRBJ2-3, is KAGVTQTPRYLIKTRGQQVTLSCSPISGHRSVSWYQQTPGQGLQFLFEYFSETQRNKGNFPGRFSGRQFSNSRSEMNVSTLELGDSALYLCASSLAGRTDTQYFGPGTRLTVL.

V is TRBV7-2 and J is TRBJ1-2; perhaps TRBD1 as D (6 bases). The CDR3 is 14 residues long. The ends were cut back, 0 bases at V and 3 bases at J, with 8 bases in the middle. Germline CDR1 reads SGHTA; CDR2 reads FQGNSA. Here the CDR3 reads CASSLASGDYGYTF. The CDR3 DNA sequence: TGTGCCAGCAGCTTAGCCTCAGGGGACTATGGCTACACCTTC.

This sequence joins TRBV18 and TRBJ2-5; D is unresolved. This CDR3 comprises 12 residues. V gave up 6 bases and J gave up 5 bases, with 10 bases separating them. Germline V CDR1 and CDR2: KGHSH, LQKENI. Here the CDR3 reads CASSLNGETQYF. The CDR3 DNA reads as TGTGCCAGCTCCCTCAACGGCGAGACCCAGTACTTC.

The chain carries TRBV6-5 and TRBJ2-7; D ambiguous. Germline CDR1 reads MNHEY; CDR2 reads SVGAGI. The CDR3 is 15 residues long. V was shortened by 0 bases and J by 3 bases, with 12 bases between the two germline ends. CDR3 sequence reads: CASSYSAEINYEQYF. The CDR3 DNA follows: TGTGCCAGCAGTTACTCTGCCGAGATAAACTACGAGCAGTACTTC.

The chain joins TRBV6-5 to TRBJ2-5; possible D gene TRBD1, 5 bases. The germline gives CDR1 MNHEY, CDR2 SVGAGI. The CDR3 length is 16 residues. Trimming took 0 bases from V and 4 from J, leaving 15 bases between them. CDR3 region: CASSYSGQGSRETQYF. CDR3 nucleotide sequence: TGTGCCAGCAGTTACTCTGGGCAGGGATCAAGAGAGACCCAGTACTTC.

V is TRBV6-6 and J is TRBJ2-5; D unclear. The J call is uncertain, as TRBJ2-7 better fits the DNA end. Germline-derived CDR1 and CDR2 are MNHNY and SVGAGI (reference sequence). This CDR3 region has 14 residues. CDR3 protein: CASSYGVGAYEQYF. CDR3 nucleotide sequence: TGTGCCAGCAGTTACGGCGTCGGAGCCTACGAGCAGTACTTC.

The chain links TRBV18 to TRBJ1-4; TRBD1 agrees at 9 bases. From germline, CDR1 is KGHSH and CDR2 LQKENI. The CDR3 length is 14 residues. Trimming removed 3 bases from V and 8 bases from J; junction bases left unmatched: 4. This chain's CDR3 is CASSPGQGEEKLFF. The CDR3 region has the DNA TGTGCCAGCTCACCGGGACAGGGAGAGGAAAAACTGTTTTTT.